The 20 T cell receptor beta chains below were found in one sample sequenced in a study of cytomegalovirus exposure and HLA in healthy donors (dated by TCRdb to between 2016 and 2019). Receptor amplification or capture employed the immunoSEQ multiplex PCR assay. For the multiplex PCR, a mixture combining 60 forward primers for TCR Vbeta segments and 13 reverse primers for TCR Jbeta segments was used. Not all clones reach the TCRdb copy of this immuneACCESS table, which keeps in-frame sequences only. Checked studies attribute under half of the gap to unresolved V genes and leave the rest unexplained. The sample includes around 140,000 clones, with over 60% observed a single time. Jointly, the top ten make up 6% to 8% of the sample. The specimen sequenced was PBMCs. The receptor source for this set is an older woman in good health and CMV-seronegative.

V is TRBV9 and J is TRBJ2-1; no clear D gene. This CDR3 has 15 amino acids. The germline V gene encodes CDR1 SGDLS and CDR2 YYNGEE. V was clipped by 2 bases and J by 0 bases, with 9 bases between them. The CDR3 bases are TGTGCCAGCAGCGTTCGCCCGAGCTCCTACAATGAGCAGTTCTTC. Encoded protein: CASSVRPSSYNEQFF. The full variable domain, completed using reference TRBV9 and TRBJ2-1, is DSGVTQTPKHLITATGQRVTLRCSPRSGDLSVYWYQQSLDQGLQFLIQYYNGEERAKGNILERFSAQQFPDLHSELNLSSLELGDSALYFCASSVRPSSYNEQFFGPGTRLTVL.

The rearrangement links TRBV27 to TRBJ2-7; no definite D call. The V end was cut by 8 bases, the J end by 10 bases, with 21 bases between. Germline CDR1 and CDR2: MNHEY and SMNVEV (reference sequence). This CDR3 comprises 13 residues. For the CDR3, the DNA is TGTGCCAGCCGGAGTGCTTCCTCACCCCTCCAGTACTTC. Protein product: CASRSASSPLQYF.

The rearrangement joins TRBV27 to TRBJ1-1; the D gene is possibly TRBD1 (5 bases). Germline V CDR1 and CDR2: MNHEY, SMNVEV (reference sequence). The CDR3 covers 14 residues. V was cut by 8 bases and J by 5 bases, with 18 bases left in between. The CDR3: CASAWGLSTTEAFF. The CDR3 DNA is TGTGCCAGCGCCTGGGGCCTCTCGACGACTGAAGCTTTCTTT.

This chain joins TRBV19 and TRBJ2-2; 9 bases are shared with TRBD2. V gave up 6 bases and J gave up 4 bases; unmatched junction bases: 6. Germline assignment: CDR1 LNHDA and CDR2 SQIVND (reference sequence). The CDR3 extends over 15 amino acids. This CDR3 reads CASRTGSGSTGELFF. CDR3 nucleotides: TGTGCCAGTAGGACAGGTAGCGGGAGCACCGGGGAGCTGTTTTTT.

J is TRBJ1-5 and V is TRBV5-6, with 8 bases that match TRBD1. This CDR3 has 16 amino acids. The germline CDR1 and CDR2 sequences are SGHDT and YYEEEE. V was pared by 0 bases and J by 2 bases, with 4 bases of the junction left unmatched. CDR3 nucleotides: TGTGCCAGCAGCTTGGCCAGGGGGCAGGGCAATCAGCCCCAGCATTTT. It codes for CASSLARGQGNQPQHF.

This clone has only one observation. The chain links TRBV4-3 to TRBJ2-7, with no clear D. V lost 0 bases and J lost 4, with 10 bases in between. This CDR3 has 14 residues. Looked up from germline, CDR1 is LGHNA and CDR2 is YSLEER. The CDR3 nucleotides are TGCGCCAGCAGCCAAGATTTAGTCATATACGAGCAGTACTTC. Translation: CASSQDLVIYEQYF.

This clone turned up a few times. The CDR3 DNA reads TGTGCCAGTAGTATCGGGGGATGGGCCTACGAGCAGTACTTC. Residues: CASSIGGWAYEQYF. The J gene is TRBJ2-7, the V gene TRBV19; weak D call: TRBD2 (6 bases). V shed 3 bases and J shed 2 bases, with 11 bases lying between them. The CDR3 totals 14 residues. Germline V gene lookup returns CDR1 LNHDA and CDR2 SQIVND (reference sequence).

The CDR3 DNA reads TGTGCCAGCAGCAAGCTAGCGGGGGGGCCTCCGTACTTC. This sequence encodes CASSKLAGGPPYF. The gene calls are TRBV9 and TRBJ2-5, with 12 bases lining up with TRBD2. Germline CDR1 is SGDLS and CDR2 is YYNGEE. The CDR3 is 13 amino acids. V shed 4 bases and J 13 bases; nucleotides not matched to a gene: 8.

CDR3 region: CSVPWREVLYEQFF. CDR3 DNA: TGCAGCGTTCCCTGGCGGGAGGTTTTGTATGAGCAGTTCTTC. The chain is built from TRBV29-1 and TRBJ2-1; 8 bases line up with TRBD2. Germline assignment: CDR1 SQVTM and CDR2 ANQGSEA. V trimming: 5 bases; J trimming: 8 bases; junction bases outside the gene matches: 11. The CDR3 totals 14 residues.

The V gene is TRBV5-8, the J gene TRBJ2-7; 8 bases are a match to TRBD1. The length of the CDR3 is 14 residues. Germline CDR1 and CDR2: SGHTS and YDEGEE. J was trimmed by 5 bases and V by 4 bases; bases with no gene match: 8. In DNA form, the CDR3 reads TGTGCCAGCAGCCGAGGACAGGGCCTTGACGAGCAGTACTTC. Amino acid sequence: CASSRGQGLDEQYF.

The V call is TRBV5-1, the J call TRBJ2-5; 9 nucleotides line up with TRBD2. In germline, CDR1 is SGHRS, CDR2 YFSETQ. The trim removed 0 bases at V and 6 bases at J, leaving 9 bases unmatched. The CDR3 spans 16 residues. The CDR3 DNA reads TGCGCCAGCAGCTTGGGGGCTAGCGGGGCCTCCCAGACCCAGTACTTC. Protein sequence: CASSLGASGASQTQYF.

The chain carries TRBV27 and TRBJ2-7; TRBD2 might be the D (5 bases). The germline V gene encodes CDR1 MNHEY and CDR2 SMNVEV (reference sequence). The CDR3 runs 14 residues. V dropped 2 bases and J dropped 2 bases, with 10 bases sitting between them. Here the CDR3 DNA reads TGTGCCAGCAGTTTAGAGGGCAGCGCCTACGAGCAGTACTTC. Protein sequence: CASSLEGSAYEQYF.

V and J are TRBV6-1 and TRBJ1-1; D is unresolved. The germline V and J ends were trimmed by 6 bases and 0 bases, with 11 bases remaining between them. Per the germline V gene, CDR1 is MNHNS and CDR2 is SASEGT. The CDR3 is made up of 14 amino acids. CDR3 DNA sequence: TGTGCCAGCAGGGCCCCGGGAGTGAACACTGAAGCTTTCTTT. Amino acids: CASRAPGVNTEAFF.

V gene TRBV19 combines with J gene TRBJ2-7, with TRBD1 matching over 9 bases. Trimming cost V 5 bases and J 4 bases; bases outside gene matches: 12. This CDR3 spans 16 amino acids. Germline CDR1 and CDR2: LNHDA and SQIVND (reference sequence). CDR3 nucleotide sequence: TGTGCCAGTAGTGAATACGGACAGGGGTTTGGGTACGAGCAGTACTTC. Encoded protein: CASSEYGQGFGYEQYF.

The chain combines TRBV4-3 with TRBJ1-1; 7 bases line up with TRBD1. The germline V gene has CDR1 LGHNA and CDR2 YSLEER. This CDR3 contains 16 residues. V was pared by 4 bases and J by 0 bases, with 8 bases of the junction left unmatched. The CDR3 region is CASSLRTGTVNTEAFF. Written as DNA, the CDR3 is TGCGCCAGCAGCCTCCGGACAGGTACCGTGAACACTGAAGCTTTCTTT.

The chain links TRBV4-2 to TRBJ2-5; TRBD2 might be the D (5 bases). The germline CDR1 and CDR2 sequences are LGHNA and YNFKEQ. CDR3 length: 15 amino acids. V lost 0 bases and J 5 bases, leaving 13 bases between the germline ends. The CDR3 sequence is CASSQDRGPSETQYF. CDR3 in DNA: TGTGCCAGCAGCCAAGACCGGGGTCCCTCGGAGACCCAGTACTTC.

The chain joins TRBV9 to TRBJ2-5; 7 nucleotides line up with TRBD1. CDR3 length: 15 residues. Germline trimming cut 3 bases from V and 2 bases from J; bases unmatched to any gene: 7. Looked up from germline, CDR1 is SGDLS and CDR2 is YYNGEE. This chain's CDR3 is CASSALGTVQETQYF. CDR3 DNA: TGTGCCAGCAGCGCCCTCGGGACAGTGCAAGAGACCCAGTACTTC.

J is TRBJ1-2 and V is TRBV27; 7 bases map to TRBD1. In germline, CDR1 is MNHEY, CDR2 SMNVEV (reference sequence). V gave up 9 bases and J gave up 13 bases; unmatched junction bases: 8. CDR3 length: 10 residues. Here the CDR3 reads CARTDGDSTF. DNA for the CDR3: TGTGCCAGAACCGACGGGGACAGCACCTTC.

Details on this clone: The identical CDR3 is also encoded by other nucleotide sequences in the sample. The genes are TRBV19 and TRBJ1-5; a possible D gene is TRBD1 (5 bases). This CDR3 has 14 residues. Per germline, CDR1 LNHDA and CDR2 SQIVND (reference sequence). V dropped 2 bases and J dropped 1 base, with 6 bases sitting between them. The CDR3 coding sequence is TGTGCCAGTAGTATACAGGGCAGCAATCAGCCCCAGCATTTT. Its protein product is CASSIQGSNQPQHF.

The J gene is TRBJ2-7, the V gene TRBV4-2; 12 bases are a match to TRBD2. There are 18 residues in the CDR3. CDR1 is LGHNA, CDR2 YNFKEQ, per germline. J lost 3 bases, V lost 0 bases, and 9 bases had no gene match. The CDR3 DNA is TGTGCCAGCAGCCAAGAGAACCGACTAGCGGGAGCGTTCTACGAGCAGTACTTC. Translation: CASSQENRLAGAFYEQYF.